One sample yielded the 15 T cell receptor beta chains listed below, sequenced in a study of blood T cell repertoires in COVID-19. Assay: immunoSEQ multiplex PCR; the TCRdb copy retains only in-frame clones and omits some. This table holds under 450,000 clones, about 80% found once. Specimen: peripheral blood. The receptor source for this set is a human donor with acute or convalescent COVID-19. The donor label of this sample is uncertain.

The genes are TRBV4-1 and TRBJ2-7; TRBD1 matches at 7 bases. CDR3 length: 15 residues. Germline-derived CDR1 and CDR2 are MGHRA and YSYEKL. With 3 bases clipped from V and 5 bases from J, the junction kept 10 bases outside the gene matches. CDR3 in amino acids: CASSHRQGPRNEQYF. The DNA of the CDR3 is TGCGCCAGCAGCCACCGACAGGGCCCTAGGAACGAGCAGTACTTC.

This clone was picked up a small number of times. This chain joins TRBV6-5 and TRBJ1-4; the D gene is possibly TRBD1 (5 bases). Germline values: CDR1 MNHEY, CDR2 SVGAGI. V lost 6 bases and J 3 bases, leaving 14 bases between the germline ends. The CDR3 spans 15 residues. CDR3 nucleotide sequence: TGTGCCAGCAGGCGAAACGGGGGGGCTAATGAAAAACTGTTTTTT. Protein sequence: CASRRNGGANEKLFF.

This CDR3 reads CASSFGDRAKTGELFF. CDR3 nucleotides: TGCGCCAGCAGCTTCGGTGACAGGGCCAAAACCGGGGAGCTGTTTTTT. The J gene is TRBJ2-2, the V gene TRBV5-1; 7 bases map to TRBD1. The CDR3 loop spans 16 amino acids. CDR1 and CDR2 (germline): SGHRS, YFSETQ. V shed 2 bases, J shed 5 bases, and the junction held 9 bases outside the gene matches.

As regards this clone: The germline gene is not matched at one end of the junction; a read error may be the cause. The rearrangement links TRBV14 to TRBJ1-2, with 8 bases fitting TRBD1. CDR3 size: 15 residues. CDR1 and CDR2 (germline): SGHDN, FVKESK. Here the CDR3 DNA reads TGTGCCAGCAGCAAAGACAGGGGAAGGTTCAGTGGCTACACCTTC. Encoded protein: CASSKDRGRFSGYTF.

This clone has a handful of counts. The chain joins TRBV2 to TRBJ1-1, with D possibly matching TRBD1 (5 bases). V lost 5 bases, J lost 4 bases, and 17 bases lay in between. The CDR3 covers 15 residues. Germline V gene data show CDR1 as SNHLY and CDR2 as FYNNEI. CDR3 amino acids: CASSYWGGGSTEAFF. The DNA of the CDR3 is TGTGCCAGCAGTTACTGGGGGGGAGGGTCCACTGAAGCTTTCTTT.

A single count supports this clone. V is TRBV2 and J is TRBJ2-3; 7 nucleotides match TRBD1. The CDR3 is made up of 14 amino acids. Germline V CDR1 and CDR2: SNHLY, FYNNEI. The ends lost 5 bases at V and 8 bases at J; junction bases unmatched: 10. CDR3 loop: CASSLETGYGTQYF. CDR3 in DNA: TGTGCCAGCAGTCTAGAGACAGGGTATGGTACGCAGTATTTT.

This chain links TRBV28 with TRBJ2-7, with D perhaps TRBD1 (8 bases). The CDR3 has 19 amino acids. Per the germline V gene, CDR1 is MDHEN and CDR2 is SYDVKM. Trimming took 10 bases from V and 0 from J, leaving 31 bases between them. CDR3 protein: CAIQQGGTNLAGSSYEQYF. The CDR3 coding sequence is TGTGCCATCCAACAGGGGGGGACCAACCTCGCCGGAAGCTCCTACGAGCAGTACTTC.

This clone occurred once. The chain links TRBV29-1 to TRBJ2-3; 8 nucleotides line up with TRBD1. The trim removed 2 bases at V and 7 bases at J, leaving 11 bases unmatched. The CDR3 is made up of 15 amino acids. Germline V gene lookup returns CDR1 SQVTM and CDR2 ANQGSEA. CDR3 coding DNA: TGCAGCGTTGAACTTGGAGGACAGGGACGAAATACGCAGTATTTT. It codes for CSVELGGQGRNTQYF.

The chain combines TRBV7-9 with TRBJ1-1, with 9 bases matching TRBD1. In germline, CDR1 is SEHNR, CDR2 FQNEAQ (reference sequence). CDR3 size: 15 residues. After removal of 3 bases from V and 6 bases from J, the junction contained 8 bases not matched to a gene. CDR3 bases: TGTGCCAGCAGCTTGGGCACAGGGGGCGTCTCTGAAGCTTTCTTT. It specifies CASSLGTGGVSEAFF.

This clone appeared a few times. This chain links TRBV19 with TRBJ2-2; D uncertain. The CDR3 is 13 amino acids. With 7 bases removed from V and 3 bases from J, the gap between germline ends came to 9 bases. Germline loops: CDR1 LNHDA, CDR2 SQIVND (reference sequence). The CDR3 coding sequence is TGTGCCAGTACTAACGTCTACACCGGGGAGCTGTTTTTT. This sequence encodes CASTNVYTGELFF.

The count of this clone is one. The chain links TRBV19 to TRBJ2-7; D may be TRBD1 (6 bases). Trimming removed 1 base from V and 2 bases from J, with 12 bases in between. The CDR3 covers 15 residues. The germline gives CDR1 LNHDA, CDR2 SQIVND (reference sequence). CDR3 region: CASSIGRGSTYEQYF. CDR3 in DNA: TGTGCCAGTAGTATAGGCAGGGGAAGCACCTACGAGCAGTACTTC.

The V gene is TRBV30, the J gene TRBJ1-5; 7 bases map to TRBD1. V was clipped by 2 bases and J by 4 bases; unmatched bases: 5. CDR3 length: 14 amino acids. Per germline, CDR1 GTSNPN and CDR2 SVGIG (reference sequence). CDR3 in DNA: TGTGCCTGGAGTCGACAGGGTTGGAATCAGCCCCAGCATTTT. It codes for CAWSRQGWNQPQHF.

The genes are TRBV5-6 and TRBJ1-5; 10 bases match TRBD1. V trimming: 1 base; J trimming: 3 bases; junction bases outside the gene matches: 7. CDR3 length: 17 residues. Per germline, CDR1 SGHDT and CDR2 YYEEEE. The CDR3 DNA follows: TGTGCCAGCAGCTTGAAATTGGGACAGGGGTTCAATCAGCCCCAGCATTTT. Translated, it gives CASSLKLGQGFNQPQHF.

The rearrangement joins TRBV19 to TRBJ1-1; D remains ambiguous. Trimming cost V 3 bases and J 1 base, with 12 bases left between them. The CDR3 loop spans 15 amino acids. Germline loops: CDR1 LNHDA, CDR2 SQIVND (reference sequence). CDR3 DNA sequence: TGTGCCAGTAGTATCCCCAGGTACCGGAACACTGAAGCTTTCTTT. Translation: CASSIPRYRNTEAFF.

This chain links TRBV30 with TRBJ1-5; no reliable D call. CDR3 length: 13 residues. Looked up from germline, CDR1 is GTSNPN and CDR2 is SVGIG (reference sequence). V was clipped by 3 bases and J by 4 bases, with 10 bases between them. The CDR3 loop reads CAWSGVVNQPQHF. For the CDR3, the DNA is TGTGCCTGGAGCGGAGTCGTGAATCAGCCCCAGCATTTT.